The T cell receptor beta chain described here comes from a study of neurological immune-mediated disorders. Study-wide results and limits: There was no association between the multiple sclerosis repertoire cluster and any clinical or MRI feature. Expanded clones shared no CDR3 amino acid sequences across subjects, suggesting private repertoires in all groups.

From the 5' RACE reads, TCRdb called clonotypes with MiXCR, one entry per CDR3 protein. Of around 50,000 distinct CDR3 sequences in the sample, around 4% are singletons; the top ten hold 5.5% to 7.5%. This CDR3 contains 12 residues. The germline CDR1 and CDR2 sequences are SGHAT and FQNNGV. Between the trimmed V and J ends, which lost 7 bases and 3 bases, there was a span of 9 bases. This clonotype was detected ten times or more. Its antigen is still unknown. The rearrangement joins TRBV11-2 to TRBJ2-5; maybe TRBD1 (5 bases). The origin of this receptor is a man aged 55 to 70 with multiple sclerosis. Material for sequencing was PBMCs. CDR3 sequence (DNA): TGTGCCAGCACCTCAGGGAAAGAGACCCAGTACTTC. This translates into CASTSGKETQYF.